The clone carrying this T cell receptor (beta chain) was observed at least ten times. This specimen comes from a study of spatial heterogeneity in lung cancer. CDR3 length equals 15 residues. With V trimmed by 4 bases and J by 0 bases, 5 bases remained unmatched. Per germline, CDR1 LGHDT and CDR2 YNNKEL (reference sequence). Each CDR3 protein is one row after TCRdb ran MiXCR on the 5' RACE reads. The sample records under 75,000 distinct CDR3 sequences, more than 7% being singletons. As for time point: sample taken at primary tumor resection. Researchers sequenced whole RNA taken from tumor, nontumor lung or frozen PBMC without sorting.

The receptor's source is a female donor with early-stage non-small cell lung cancer. The sequenced sample was PBMCs, obtained at surgery. The V gene is TRBV3-1, the J gene TRBJ2-7; the match to TRBD2 covers 8 bases. The CDR3 bases are TGTGCCAGCAGCCGACTACGGGGGGGCTCCTACGAGCAGTACTTC. Amino acid sequence: CASSRLRGGSYEQYF.